The 18 T cell receptor beta chains reported below all come from one sample, sequenced in a study of T cell clones after liver transplantation. The table came from immunoSEQ multiplex PCR; TCRdb's copy has only in-frame clones and leaves some out. The sample lists around 78,000 clones; around four fifths were seen once. The material was CD4+ T cells from blood, obtained at the 22-month timepoint. These receptors all come from a human patient who received a liver transplant. The T cells may partly be graft donor cells.

V usage is TRBV7-9 and J usage is TRBJ2-1; D is undetermined. The V and J ends lost 2 bases and 4 bases respectively, with 6 bases between them. CDR1 SEHNR and CDR2 FQNEAQ come from the germline V gene (reference sequence). CDR3 length: 13 amino acids. CDR3 DNA sequence: TGTGCCAGCAGCTTAAACTCGTACAATGAGCAGTTCTTC. Its protein product is CASSLNSYNEQFF.

The chain employs TRBV18 and TRBJ1-6; 7 bases align to TRBD1. The V and J ends lost 3 bases and 6 bases, in that order; junction bases with no gene match: 5. The CDR3 length is 15 residues. Germline V gene lookup returns CDR1 KGHSH and CDR2 LQKENI. The CDR3 region has the DNA TGTGCCAGCTCACCTGACAGGGAGGGTAATTCACCCCTCCACTTT. Translating gives CASSPDREGNSPLHF.

This chain uses TRBV5-1 with TRBJ2-5; D might be TRBD1 or TRBD2, each matching 5 bases. CDR1 is SGHRS, CDR2 YFSETQ, per germline. With 1 base removed from V and 5 bases from J, the gap between germline ends came to 9 bases. The length of the CDR3 is 13 residues. The CDR3 DNA sequence: TGCGCCAGCAGCTTGAGGGGAGAGGAGACCCAGTACTTC. Amino acid sequence: CASSLRGEETQYF.

This clone has just a few counts. This chain joins TRBV5-1 and TRBJ1-1; D not resolved. Per the germline V gene, CDR1 is SGHRS and CDR2 is YFSETQ. The CDR3 spans 14 residues. Trimming left V 4 bases short and J 2 bases short, with 12 bases between. In DNA form, the CDR3 reads TGCGCCAGCAGCCCGACATCCGCTAACACTGAAGCTTTCTTT. Translation: CASSPTSANTEAFF.

The V and J genes are TRBV5-4 and TRBJ2-7; 10 bases match TRBD2. This CDR3 comprises 16 residues. Germline V gene sequence: CDR1 SGHNT, CDR2 YYREEE (reference sequence). The V segment lost 1 base and the J segment 5 bases; nucleotides outside the gene matches: 9. The CDR3 sequence is CASSLPSGSRSDEQYF. CDR3 coding DNA: TGTGCCAGCAGCTTGCCTAGCGGGAGTAGAAGTGACGAGCAGTACTTC.

The rearrangement joins TRBV5-1 to TRBJ2-7; 10 bases fit TRBD1. In germline, CDR1 is SGHRS, CDR2 YFSETQ. V shed 4 bases, J shed 5 bases, and the junction held 6 bases outside the gene matches. The length of the CDR3 is 14 residues. The CDR3: CASSPGQGRDEQYF. The CDR3, as DNA: TGCGCCAGCAGCCCGGGACAGGGGCGCGACGAGCAGTACTTC.

The chain carries TRBV7-6 and TRBJ2-5; possible D gene TRBD2, 5 bases. The tail of the sequence fits TRBJ2-7 better, so the J call may be wrong. CDR3 length: 11 residues. The germline gives CDR1 SGHVS, CDR2 FNYEAQ. CDR3 DNA sequence: TGTGCCAGCAGCTTGGAGGACGAGCAGTACTTC. Amino acid sequence: CASSLEDEQYF.

To note about this clone: The junction shows a germline mismatch at one end, possibly a read error. This sequence joins TRBV29-1 and TRBJ1-3; D remains ambiguous. Germline V lookup: CDR1 SQVTM, CDR2 ANQGSEA. The CDR3 is 14 residues long. For the CDR3, the DNA is TGCAGCGTGGAAGGTCCTACAACTGGAAACACCATATATTTT. Its translation: CSVEGPTTGNTIYF.

V usage is TRBV15 and J usage is TRBJ1-1; D unresolved. The CDR3 runs to 14 residues. Germline assignment: CDR1 LNHNV and CDR2 YYDKDF (reference sequence). V dropped 0 bases and J dropped 5 bases, with 10 bases sitting between them. In DNA, the CDR3 is TGTGCCACCAGCAGAGATCGATTGATGACTGAAGCTTTCTTT. It yields the protein CATSRDRLMTEAFF.

The rearrangement joins TRBV6-5 to TRBJ2-5; 8 nucleotides agree with TRBD1. V shed 4 bases and J 5 bases; nucleotides not matched to a gene: 6. CDR3 size: 14 residues. Germline V gene data show CDR1 as MNHEY and CDR2 as SVGAGI. In DNA form, the CDR3 reads TGTGCCAGCAGTTCGGGACAGGTGGGCGAGACCCAGTACTTC. This translates into CASSSGQVGETQYF.

The chain recombines TRBV18 with TRBJ2-5; 8 bases match TRBD1. This CDR3 is built from 16 residues. Per germline, CDR1 KGHSH and CDR2 LQKENI. The V gene end was trimmed by 10 bases and the J gene end by 4 bases; junction bases not matched to a gene: 17. CDR3 sequence: CATSSARQGRGETQYF. The CDR3, as DNA: TGTGCCACCAGCTCAGCGAGACAGGGGAGAGGAGAGACCCAGTACTTC.

This rearrangement joins TRBV19 to TRBJ1-2; D is uncertain. The CDR3 totals 10 residues. V was cut by 8 bases and J by 9 bases, with 10 bases left in between. Looked up from germline, CDR1 is LNHDA and CDR2 is SQIVND (reference sequence). The CDR3 bases are TGTGCCAGTGGGGAGGGTAGCTACACCTTC. This gives the protein CASGEGSYTF.

CDR3 DNA: TGTGCCAGCTCACCGGTGGGCTTAATGCGAGAGCAGTACTTC. The encoded protein is CASSPVGLMREQYF. V gene TRBV18 combines with J gene TRBJ2-7; D call uncertain. The CDR3 is 14 residues long. Germline-derived CDR1 and CDR2 are KGHSH and LQKENI. Trimming stripped 3 bases from V and 7 bases from J, with 16 bases between.

The chain links TRBV25-1 to TRBJ2-5; 9 bases are a match to TRBD1. The J segment lost 9 bases and the V segment lost 11 bases, leaving 16 bases of the junction unmatched. The CDR3 has 14 residues. Germline CDR1 reads MGHDK; CDR2 reads SYGVNS. The CDR3 DNA follows: TGTGCCGCCTCGAAAACAGGGGGCCGAGGGGCCCAGTACTTC. Protein sequence: CAASKTGGRGAQYF.

The chain recombines TRBV5-1 with TRBJ2-7; 10 nucleotides agree with TRBD2. The CDR3 is made up of 14 amino acids. Germline CDR1 is SGHRS and CDR2 is YFSETQ. Trimming took 5 bases from V and 5 from J; bases not matched to a gene: 7. CDR3: CASRALAGVDEQYF. CDR3 coding DNA: TGCGCCAGCAGAGCCCTAGCGGGAGTGGACGAGCAGTACTTC.

The rearrangement links TRBV18 to TRBJ1-1, with TRBD1 identical over 7 bases. This CDR3 has 12 residues. The junction had 11 bases not matched to a gene; V was cut back by 6 bases and J by 13 bases. Looked up from germline, CDR1 is KGHSH and CDR2 is LQKENI. CDR3 DNA: TGTGCCAGCTCGCCCGGACAGGCAGATAGTTTCTTT. Translation gives CASSPGQADSFF.

The chain uses TRBV18 and TRBJ2-7, with 15 bases fitting TRBD2. The CDR3 spans 16 residues. J was trimmed by 3 bases and V by 3 bases; bases with no gene match: 3. Germline V gene lookup returns CDR1 KGHSH and CDR2 LQKENI. The CDR3 reads CASSPGLAGGGYEQYF. CDR3 DNA: TGTGCCAGCTCACCGGGACTAGCGGGAGGAGGCTACGAGCAGTACTTC. Complete variable domain (other parts from reference TRBV18 and TRBJ2-7): NAGVMQNPRHLVRRRGQEARLRCSPMKGHSHVYWYRQLPEEGLKFMVYLQKENIIDESGMPKERFSAEFPKEGPSILRIQQVVRGDSAAYFCASSPGLAGGGYEQYFGPGTRLTVT.

The chain couples TRBV5-1 to TRBJ2-1; perhaps D is TRBD1 or TRBD2 (6 bases each). The CDR3 has 16 residues. From germline, CDR1 is SGHRS and CDR2 YFSETQ. With 2 bases removed from V and 9 bases from J, the gap between germline ends came to 21 bases. CDR3: CASSLSQGTSRGEQFF. The CDR3 DNA reads TGCGCCAGCAGCTTAAGCCAGGGTACTAGCAGGGGTGAGCAGTTCTTC.